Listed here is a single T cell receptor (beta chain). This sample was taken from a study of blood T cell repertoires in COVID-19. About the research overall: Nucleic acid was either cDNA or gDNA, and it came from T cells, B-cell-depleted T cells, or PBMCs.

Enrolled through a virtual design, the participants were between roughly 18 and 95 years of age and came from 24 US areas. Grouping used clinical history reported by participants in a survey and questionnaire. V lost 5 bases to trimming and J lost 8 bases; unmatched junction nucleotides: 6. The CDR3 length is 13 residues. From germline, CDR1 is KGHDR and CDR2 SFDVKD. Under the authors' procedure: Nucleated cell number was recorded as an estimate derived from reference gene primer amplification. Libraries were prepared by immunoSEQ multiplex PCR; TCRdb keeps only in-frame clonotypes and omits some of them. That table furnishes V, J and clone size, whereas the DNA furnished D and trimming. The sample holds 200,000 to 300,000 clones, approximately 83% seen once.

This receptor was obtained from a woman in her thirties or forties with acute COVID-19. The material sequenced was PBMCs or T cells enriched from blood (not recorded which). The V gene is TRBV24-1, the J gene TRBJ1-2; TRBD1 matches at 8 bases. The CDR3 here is CATSAAGGAGYTF. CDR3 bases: TGTGCCACCAGTGCGGCAGGGGGCGCGGGCTACACCTTC.